The clone carrying this T cell receptor beta chain was detected ten times or more. Using quantitative 5'-RACE with molecular barcodes, the authors made TCR beta libraries. TCRdb redid the calling of the 5' RACE reads with MiXCR, one entry per CDR3 protein. The sample yields roughly 86,000 distinct CDR3 sequences, around 10% seen once. This CDR3 has 13 residues. Trimming cost V 6 bases and J 0 bases, with 9 bases left between them. This specimen comes from a study of CD8 T cells in ankylosing spondylitis. The sequence was collected from a male donor with ankylosing spondylitis or in good health (not recorded which). The V call is TRBV12-3 or TRBV12-4, the J call TRBJ2-7; the D is unclear. Sequenced: blood, either unsorted or a sorted T cell fraction (not recorded which). CDR3 sequence: CASSISVSYEQYF. The CDR3 bases are TGTGCCAGCAGCATAAGCGTCTCCTACGAGCAGTACTTC.